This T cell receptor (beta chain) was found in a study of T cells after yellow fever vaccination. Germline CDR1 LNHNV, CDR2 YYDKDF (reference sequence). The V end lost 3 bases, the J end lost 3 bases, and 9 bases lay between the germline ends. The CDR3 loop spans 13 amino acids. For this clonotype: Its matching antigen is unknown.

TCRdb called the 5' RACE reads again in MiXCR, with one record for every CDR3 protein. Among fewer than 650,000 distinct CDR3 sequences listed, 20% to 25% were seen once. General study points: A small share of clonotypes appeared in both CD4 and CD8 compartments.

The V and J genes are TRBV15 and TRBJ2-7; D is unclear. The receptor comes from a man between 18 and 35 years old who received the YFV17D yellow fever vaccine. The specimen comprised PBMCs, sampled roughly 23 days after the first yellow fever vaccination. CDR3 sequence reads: CATSSAPGYEQYF. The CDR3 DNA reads TGTGCCACCAGCAGCGCCCCGGGCTACGAGCAGTACTTC.